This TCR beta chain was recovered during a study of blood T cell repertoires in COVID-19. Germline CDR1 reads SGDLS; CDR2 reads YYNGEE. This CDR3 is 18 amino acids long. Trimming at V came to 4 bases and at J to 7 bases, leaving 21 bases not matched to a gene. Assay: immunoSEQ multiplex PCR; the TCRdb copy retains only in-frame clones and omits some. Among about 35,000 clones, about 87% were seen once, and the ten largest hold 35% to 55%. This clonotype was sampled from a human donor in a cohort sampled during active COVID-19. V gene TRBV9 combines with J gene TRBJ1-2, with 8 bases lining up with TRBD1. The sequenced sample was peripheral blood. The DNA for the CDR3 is TGTGCCAGCAGCTCTCGCTCGGGACAGGCTTTCCTATCTCGTGGCTACACCTTC. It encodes CASSSRSGQAFLSRGYTF.